Listed below are T cell receptor beta chains from one sample, sequenced in a study of identical twins. TCRdb itself ran the 5' RACE reads through MiXCR, one entry per CDR3 protein. The sample has roughly 770,000 distinct CDR3 sequences, around a sixth seen once; the top ten hold around 14%. These data are also associated with another study on T cells expressing NK-cell markers.

The sequencing sample was made of PBMCs. These receptors originate from a woman under 30 in good health. Each CDR3 is given with its conserved first and last residue. Each record gives: CDR3 length, V gene, CDR3 protein.

length: 13
V: TRBV12-3/TRBV12-4
CDR3: CASSLLAVYGYTF

length: 12
V: TRBV7-9
CDR3: CASSLQGSEAFF

length: 12
V: TRBV7-9
CDR3: CASSLALFEQFF

length: 12
V: TRBV7-6
CDR3: CASSGIGETQYF

length: 16
V: TRBV20-1
CDR3: CSASGRTSGTTDTQYF

length: 14
V: TRBV6-1
CDR3: CASTETGEELGQYF

length: 15
V: TRBV4-3
CDR3: CASSHASGSGNEQFF

length: 15
V: TRBV20-1
CDR3: CSASDSVLAGNEQFF

length: 13
V: TRBV9
CDR3: CASSPLHWDTQYF

length: 15
V: TRBV25-1
CDR3: CASSDLAVSSYEQYF

length: 16
V: TRBV28
CDR3: CASSRLREYRTDTQYF

length: 12
V: TRBV20-1
CDR3: CSASHGLETQYF

length: 18
V: TRBV4-1
CDR3: CASSPPIQLAGEEDTQYF

length: 16
V: TRBV15
CDR3: CATSRDLTGSNTEAFF

length: 13
V: TRBV11-2
CDR3: CASSLIGQDTQYF

length: 13
V: TRBV7-6
CDR3: CASMEGGGDIQYF

length: 13
V: TRBV29-1
CDR3: CSVAAGGIYEQYF

length: 15
V: TRBV20-1
CDR3: CSAGPGGQGTDTQYF

length: 10
V: TRBV29-1
CDR3: CSVDTLTQYF

length: 14
V: TRBV7-2
CDR3: CASSSRISGNTIYF

length: 16
V: TRBV28
CDR3: CASTSGLYFSTDTQYF

length: 14
V: TRBV5-6
CDR3: CASSPYYREETQYF

length: 17
V: TRBV9
CDR3: CASSVNPGTGGIDTQYF

length: 14
V: TRBV3-1
CDR3: CASSQDAGGDTQYF

length: 14
V: TRBV6-2/TRBV6-3
CDR3: CASSYTGPNQPQHF

length: 16
V: TRBV7-2
CDR3: CASSLGTGWGSDTQYF

length: 16
V: TRBV7-8
CDR3: CASSRERGRFYNEQFF

length: 13
V: TRBV5-1
CDR3: CASSSGQNYGYTF

length: 14
V: TRBV29-1
CDR3: CSVGTSGYSYEQYF

length: 12
V: TRBV29-1
CDR3: CSAGQGDTEAFF

length: 15
V: TRBV12-3/TRBV12-4
CDR3: CASSPRDRALGEQFF

length: 16
V: TRBV5-5
CDR3: CASSPDSQGTNQPQHF

length: 15
V: TRBV5-1
CDR3: CASSLGEARGQPQHF

length: 17
V: TRBV5-6
CDR3: CASTDWTGPTRGETQYF

length: 18
V: TRBV5-1
CDR3: CASSLPDSSNRIHYEQYF

length: 15
V: TRBV10-3
CDR3: CAISESPGGIYEQYF

length: 15
V: TRBV5-1
CDR3: CASSSPSLAGDEQFF

length: 13
V: TRBV20-1
CDR3: CSARAGGNTEAFF

length: 12
V: TRBV20-1
CDR3: CSATRQGTEAFF

length: 14
V: TRBV20-1
CDR3: CSARDLRLTDTQYF

length: 16
V: TRBV27
CDR3: CASSLLSGQGIGEQYF

length: 16
V: TRBV12-3/TRBV12-4
CDR3: CASTPPEGGAVGELFF

length: 14
V: TRBV12-3/TRBV12-4
CDR3: CASRVGGASEKLFF

length: 17
V: TRBV5-1
CDR3: CASSLEVALGSTDTQYF

length: 15
V: TRBV7-2
CDR3: CASSLVGQSYEKLFF

length: 15
V: TRBV5-1
CDR3: CASSIQGDHGNTIYF

length: 13
V: TRBV5-1
CDR3: CATAWGTTDTQYF

length: 14
V: TRBV5-6
CDR3: CASSLGIGSAEQFF

length: 13
V: TRBV7-9
CDR3: CASSSTPNEKLFF

length: 15
V: TRBV7-9
CDR3: CASSLASQSFYEQYF

length: 12
V: TRBV20-1
CDR3: CSAGDRGETQYF

length: 14
V: TRBV9
CDR3: CASSVWASGYEQYF

length: 14
V: TRBV7-9
CDR3: CASSLETGWREQYF

length: 14
V: TRBV12-3/TRBV12-4
CDR3: CASSLGGLWAEQFF

length: 17
V: TRBV9
CDR3: CASSPRLGGSPLDEQFF